This passage covers 22 T cell receptor beta chains from one sample sequenced in a study of T cell responses to AZD1222 COVID-19 vaccine. Sequenced by immunoSEQ multiplex PCR; TCRdb stores in-frame clones only, minus some. The sample yields 80,000 to 95,000 clones, roughly 86% seen once. The sample consisted of peripheral blood, taken 28 days after the second AZD1222 dose. These receptors originate from an adult who received the AZD1222 COVID-19 vaccine.

The chain recombines TRBV6-1 with TRBJ2-7; 8 bases map to TRBD2. Germline CDR1 MNHNS, CDR2 SASEGT. The V and J ends lost 0 bases and 5 bases, in that order; junction bases with no gene match: 9. CDR3 length: 16 amino acids. The CDR3 loop reads CASSEAGTRVIHEQYF. The CDR3 DNA reads TGTGCCAGCAGTGAAGCGGGGACTAGGGTGATCCACGAGCAGTACTTC.

This rearrangement joins TRBV29-1 to TRBJ1-1; tentatively, D is TRBD1 (5 bases). The germline CDR1 and CDR2 sequences are SQVTM and ANQGSEA. The CDR3 length is 13 residues. Trimming took off 7 bases at V and 5 bases at J, with 17 bases between the two ends. This CDR3 reads CSGALGRGTEAFF. The CDR3 nucleotides are TGCAGCGGGGCCTTGGGGAGGGGTACTGAAGCTTTCTTT.

In its sample, this clone was seen once. The chain employs TRBV3-1 (or the pseudogene TRBV3-2) and TRBJ1-1, with TRBD1 as a possible D gene (5 bases). Trimming removed 4 bases at V and 0 bases at J, with 15 bases between. This CDR3 is 16 amino acids long. Per the germline V gene, CDR1 is LGHDT and CDR2 is YNNKEL (reference sequence). The CDR3 nucleotides are TGTGCCAGCAGCCCCTGGAGGGAGGGGCTGAACACTGAAGCTTTCTTT. Amino acids: CASSPWREGLNTEAFF.

The rearrangement links TRBV15 to TRBJ2-2, with D possibly being TRBD1 (5 bases). CDR1 and CDR2 (germline): LNHNV, YYDKDF (reference sequence). The ends were cut back, 3 bases at V and 0 bases at J, with 5 bases in the middle. This CDR3 has 14 residues. The CDR3 loop reads CATSRDTNTGELFF. The DNA for the CDR3 is TGTGCCACCAGCAGGGACACGAACACCGGGGAGCTGTTTTTT.

This clone turned up a few times. The J gene is TRBJ1-1, the V gene TRBV7-9, with 11 bases lining up with TRBD1. The CDR3 has 17 amino acids. Germline V gives CDR1 SEHNR, CDR2 FQNEAQ (reference sequence). Trimming at V came to 6 bases and at J to 3 bases, leaving 12 bases not matched to a gene. CDR3 in DNA: TGTGCCAGCAGTTTCGGTGCCGGACAGGGGGCGGACACTGAAGCTTTCTTT. It is translated as CASSFGAGQGADTEAFF.

V is TRBV7-2 and J is TRBJ2-1; 8 bases align to TRBD2. Germline assignment: CDR1 SGHTA and CDR2 FQGNSA. J was trimmed by 7 bases and V by 6 bases; bases with no gene match: 8. CDR3 length: 14 amino acids. The CDR3 here is CASRDSGTGNEQFF. In nucleotides, the CDR3 is TGTGCCAGCAGGGATAGCGGGACTGGGAATGAGCAGTTCTTC.

V gene TRBV18 combines with J gene TRBJ1-2; D perhaps matches TRBD1 (5 bases). The CDR3 runs to 14 residues. Germline CDR1 KGHSH, CDR2 LQKENI. The ends were cut back, 1 base at V and 2 bases at J, with 8 bases in the middle. This CDR3 is CASSPQSGNYGYTF. In nucleotides, the CDR3 is TGTGCCAGCTCACCACAATCAGGGAACTATGGCTACACCTTC.

The chain links TRBV3-1 (or the pseudogene TRBV3-2) to TRBJ2-6; 9 positions agree with TRBD1. This CDR3 region has 16 residues. Germline V gene sequence: CDR1 LGHDT, CDR2 YNNKEL (reference sequence). V shed 5 bases and J 1 base; nucleotides not matched to a gene: 3. CDR3 DNA: TGTGCCAGCAGCACAGGGGGCCATTCTGGGGCCAACGTCCTGACTTTC. This encodes CASSTGGHSGANVLTF.

The V call is TRBV19, the J call TRBJ1-3, with unresolved D. V lost 3 bases to trimming and J lost 0 bases, with 12 bases between them. Looked up from germline, CDR1 is LNHDA and CDR2 is SQIVND (reference sequence). The CDR3 is 16 amino acids. The CDR3 DNA is TGTGCCAGTAGTATTAGCAGCCGAACCTCTGGAAACACCATATATTTT. This codes for CASSISSRTSGNTIYF. Full variable domain (missing parts from reference TRBV19 and TRBJ1-3): DGGITQSPKYLFRKEGQNVTLSCEQNLNHDAMYWYRQDPGQGLRLIYYSQIVNDFQKGDIAEGYSVSREKKESFPLTVTSAQKNPTAFYLCASSISSRTSGNTIYFGEGSWLTVV.

The V call is TRBV7-2, the J call TRBJ1-3, with D tentatively TRBD1 (6 bases). The V and J ends lost 10 bases and 0 bases respectively, with 16 bases between them. Germline loops: CDR1 SGHTA, CDR2 FQGNSA. The CDR3 covers 15 residues. The CDR3 spells CATSRTANSGNTIYF. For the CDR3, the DNA is TGTGCCACCTCACGGACAGCGAACTCTGGAAACACCATATATTTT.

The CDR3 region is CASSESGSSTDTQYF. CDR3 DNA sequence: TGTGCCAGCAGCGAAAGCGGGTCTAGCACAGATACGCAGTATTTT. The chain recombines TRBV5-4 with TRBJ2-3; D is perhaps TRBD2 (6 bases). Germline values: CDR1 SGHNT, CDR2 YYREEE (reference sequence). The CDR3 totals 15 residues. V shed 4 bases and J shed 0 bases, with 12 bases lying between them.

This sequence joins TRBV6-5 and TRBJ2-7; TRBD2 matches 9 bases. The V segment lost 7 bases and the J segment 4 bases; nucleotides outside the gene matches: 8. The V gene's germline CDR1 is MNHEY and CDR2 SVGAGI. The CDR3 loop spans 14 amino acids. The CDR3 protein is CASTTAGGMYEQYF. As DNA, the CDR3 is TGTGCCAGCACCACAGCGGGGGGAATGTACGAGCAGTACTTC.

This chain links TRBV9 with TRBJ2-1; 12 bases fit TRBD1. V lost 0 bases and J lost 9; bases outside the gene matches: 7. Germline values: CDR1 SGDLS, CDR2 YYNGEE. This CDR3 is built from 16 residues. The CDR3 DNA sequence: TGTGCCAGCAGCGTAGACCCGGGACAGGGGGCAGGTGAGCAGTTCTTC. Translating gives CASSVDPGQGAGEQFF. Variable domain in full (rest from reference TRBV9 and TRBJ2-1): DSGVTQTPKHLITATGQRVTLRCSPRSGDLSVYWYQQSLDQGLQFLIQYYNGEERAKGNILERFSAQQFPDLHSELNLSSLELGDSALYFCASSVDPGQGAGEQFFGPGTRLTVL.

The chain recombines TRBV28 with TRBJ2-1, with TRBD2 matching 15 bases. CDR3 length equals 17 residues. The germline V gene encodes CDR1 MDHEN and CDR2 SYDVKM. The V segment lost 5 bases and the J segment 8 bases; nucleotides outside the gene matches: 10. The chain's CDR3 is CASSGLAGGGRAHEQFF. The CDR3 nucleotides are TGTGCCAGCAGTGGACTAGCGGGAGGGGGCCGCGCCCATGAGCAGTTCTTC.

The chain carries TRBV6-5 and TRBJ1-1; TRBD1 matches 10 bases. With 1 base clipped from V and 3 bases from J, the junction kept 5 bases outside the gene matches. Germline V CDR1 and CDR2: MNHEY, SVGAGI. The CDR3 runs 16 residues. The CDR3 nucleotides are TGTGCCAGCAGTTACTTACTGGACAGGGGGGACACTGAAGCTTTCTTT. Protein sequence: CASSYLLDRGDTEAFF.

The rearrangement joins TRBV4-2 to TRBJ2-1, with TRBD2 as a possible D gene (6 bases). This CDR3 is built from 17 residues. Germline assignment: CDR1 LGHNA and CDR2 YNFKEQ. With 0 bases removed from V and 1 base from J, the gap between germline ends came to 13 bases. Here the CDR3 reads CASSQDFKRASYNEQFF. CDR3 nucleotides: TGTGCCAGCAGCCAAGATTTCAAGCGGGCTTCCTACAATGAGCAGTTCTTC.

This chain links TRBV7-3 with TRBJ2-1; D is possibly TRBD1 (5 bases). The CDR3 loop spans 13 amino acids. V was shortened by 2 bases and J by 6 bases, with 8 bases between the two germline ends. Looked up from germline, CDR1 is SGHTA and CDR2 is FQGTGA. The CDR3 DNA is TGTGCCAGCAGCTTAGACAGTTTCAATGAGCAGTTCTTC. Translating gives CASSLDSFNEQFF.

J is TRBJ1-4 and V is TRBV6-2 or TRBV6-3, with unresolved D. Trimming pared 2 bases from V and 8 bases from J, leaving 3 bases between. Germline V gene lookup returns CDR1 MNHEY and CDR2 SVGEGT. This CDR3 region has 11 residues. This CDR3 is CASSYLEKLFF. The CDR3, as DNA: TGTGCCAGCAGTTACCTGGAAAAACTGTTTTTT.

The V gene is TRBV6-5, the J gene TRBJ2-1, with TRBD2 matching 7 bases. The germline V gene has CDR1 MNHEY and CDR2 SVGAGI. J was trimmed by 7 bases and V by 5 bases; bases with no gene match: 11. The CDR3 length is 15 residues. CDR3: CASSLAAGVGNEQFF. In DNA form, the CDR3 reads TGTGCCAGCAGTCTTGCGGCGGGAGTGGGTAATGAGCAGTTCTTC.

The V call is TRBV19, the J call TRBJ1-5; D possibly corresponds to TRBD1 (5 bases). The CDR3 is 13 residues long. Germline CDR1 is LNHDA and CDR2 is SQIVND (reference sequence). V was clipped by 7 bases and J by 7 bases, with 14 bases between them. CDR3 sequence: CASTEDKHQPQHF. As DNA, the CDR3 is TGTGCCAGTACTGAGGACAAACACCAGCCCCAGCATTTT.

This clone has a handful of counts. V is TRBV2 and J is TRBJ2-7; 8 nucleotides match TRBD1. There are 15 residues in the CDR3. CDR1 SNHLY and CDR2 FYNNEI come from the germline V gene. Trimming at V came to 3 bases and at J to 3 bases, leaving 7 bases not matched to a gene. Written as DNA, the CDR3 is TGTGCCAGCAGTGACCGCGGGACAGGAAACTACGAGCAGTACTTC. Protein product: CASSDRGTGNYEQYF.

This rearrangement joins TRBV7-2 to TRBJ2-5; 15 bases align to TRBD2. The CDR3 is 18 residues long. V was clipped by 6 bases and J by 4 bases; unmatched bases: 12. Germline CDR1 is SGHTA and CDR2 is FQGNSA. The CDR3 reads CASSYSGTSGRTVETQYF. CDR3 DNA sequence: TGTGCCAGCAGTTACTCCGGGACTAGCGGGAGGACAGTAGAGACCCAGTACTTC.